The 5 T cell receptor beta chains reported below all come from one sample, sequenced in a study of cytomegalovirus exposure and HLA in healthy donors (dated by TCRdb to 2015 to 2018). The receptor library was made with the immunoSEQ multiplex PCR assay. For the multiplex PCR, a mixture combining 60 forward primers for TCR Vbeta segments and 13 reverse primers for TCR Jbeta segments was used. Drawn from immuneACCESS, this table holds only the in-frame rearrangements with V and J called that TCRdb kept. Clones are partly lost; checked studies trace under half to an unresolved V gene and leave the rest unexplained. This sample is represented by tens of thousands of clones; 73% of them were singletons. In total, the top ten clones hold 5% to 7% of the sample. The sequenced sample was PBMCs. All receptors come from a man aged 45-65 years in good health and CMV-seronegative.

The V and J genes are TRBV6-5 and TRBJ1-1; no clear D. The germline V and J ends were trimmed by 5 bases and 11 bases, with 18 bases remaining between them. In germline, CDR1 is MNHEY, CDR2 SVGAGI. The CDR3 runs to 13 residues. In DNA, the CDR3 is TGTGCCAGCAGTGAAGCGAAGAGATCTGGGGCTTTCTTT. This gives the protein CASSEAKRSGAFF.

For the CDR3, the DNA is TGTGCCAGTAGTCCGTCCAGGACAGGCAAAAACATTCAGTACTTC. Translated: CASSPSRTGKNIQYF. This chain uses TRBV19 with TRBJ2-4, with TRBD1 matching over 7 bases. Germline loops: CDR1 LNHDA, CDR2 SQIVND (reference sequence). The CDR3 is 15 amino acids. V shed 5 bases, J shed 3 bases, and the junction held 7 bases outside the gene matches.

This clone has a handful of counts. This sequence joins TRBV28 and TRBJ1-4; 10 bases line up with TRBD1. J was trimmed by 7 bases and V by 4 bases; bases with no gene match: 6. The length of the CDR3 is 15 residues. Germline CDR1 reads MDHEN; CDR2 reads SYDVKM. The CDR3 reads CASSYGGQGSEKLFF. As DNA, the CDR3 is TGTGCCAGCAGTTATGGGGGACAGGGGAGTGAAAAACTGTTTTTT. Full variable domain (missing parts from reference TRBV28 and TRBJ1-4): DVKVTQSSRYLVKRTGEKVFLECVQDMDHENMFWYRQDPGLGLRLIYFSYDVKMKEKGDIPEGYSVSREKKERFSLILESASTNQTSMYLCASSYGGQGSEKLFFGSGTQLSVL.

J is TRBJ2-5 and V is TRBV2; 12 nucleotides align to TRBD2. Judging by the DNA end, TRBJ2-7 fits better; the J call may be wrong. The CDR3 is made up of 14 amino acids. CDR1 is SNHLY, CDR2 FYNNEI, per germline. CDR3 protein: CASSQGGLAGEQYF. The CDR3 nucleotides are TGTGCCAGCAGCCAAGGGGGACTAGCGGGCGAGCAGTACTTC.

A note on this clone: This specimen includes other DNA sequences encoding the same CDR3. The chain couples TRBV9 to TRBJ2-1; 11 nucleotides align to TRBD1. The CDR3 loop spans 16 amino acids. With V trimmed by 3 bases and J by 6 bases, 8 bases remained unmatched. Germline assignment: CDR1 SGDLS and CDR2 YYNGEE. CDR3 protein: CASSGLGTGGGNEQFF. CDR3 DNA: TGTGCCAGCAGCGGGCTCGGGACAGGGGGAGGCAATGAGCAGTTCTTC.